This TCR beta chain was obtained from a study of T cells in Graves' hyperthyroidism and ophthalmopathy. The CDR3 sequence is 14 residues long. Amplification yielded TCR beta CDR3 regions, with RNA transcripts as the source. TCR CDR3 underwent first-round RT-PCR with the HTBI primer set. TCRdb reanalysed the multiplex PCR reads using MiXCR and keeps one entry per CDR3 protein. This table has under 700,000 distinct CDR3 sequences, about 45% appearing once. The sample comprised peripheral blood or thyroid tissue (not recorded which). The V and J genes are TRBV5-2 and TRBJ2-6. TRBV5-2 is annotated as a pseudogene. This clonotype originated in a woman aged 18-30 years with Graves' hyperthyroidism. The CDR3, as DNA: TGTGCCAGCAAAAGAATCTCTGGGGCCAACGTCCTGACTTTC. Translating gives CASKRISGANVLTF.